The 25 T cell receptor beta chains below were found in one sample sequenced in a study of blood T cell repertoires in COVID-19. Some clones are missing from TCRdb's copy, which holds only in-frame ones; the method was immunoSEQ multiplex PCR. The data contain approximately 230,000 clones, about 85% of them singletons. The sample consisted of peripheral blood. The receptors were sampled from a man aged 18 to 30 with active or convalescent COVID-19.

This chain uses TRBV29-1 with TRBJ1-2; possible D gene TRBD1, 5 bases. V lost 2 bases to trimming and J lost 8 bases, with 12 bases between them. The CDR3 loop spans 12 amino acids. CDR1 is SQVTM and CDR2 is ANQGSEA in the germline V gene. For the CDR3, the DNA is TGCAGCGTTGAACAGGGATTTAAGGGCTACACCTTC. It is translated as CSVEQGFKGYTF. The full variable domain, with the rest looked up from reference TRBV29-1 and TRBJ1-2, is SAVISQKPSRDICQRGTSLTIQCQVDSQVTMMFWYRQQPGQSLTLIATANQGSEATYESGFVIDKFPISRPNLTFSTLTVSNMSPEDSSIYLCSVEQGFKGYTFGSGTRLTVV.

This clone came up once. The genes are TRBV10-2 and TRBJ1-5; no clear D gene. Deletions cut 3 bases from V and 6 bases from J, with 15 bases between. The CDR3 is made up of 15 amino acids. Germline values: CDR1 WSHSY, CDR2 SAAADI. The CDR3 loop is CASSEPPPRFQPQHF. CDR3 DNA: TGCGCCAGCAGTGAACCCCCGCCCCGGTTTCAGCCCCAGCATTTT.

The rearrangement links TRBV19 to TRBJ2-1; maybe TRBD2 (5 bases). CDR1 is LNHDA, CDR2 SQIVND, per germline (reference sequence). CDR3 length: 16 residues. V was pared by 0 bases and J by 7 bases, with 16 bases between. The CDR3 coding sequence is TGTGCCAGTAGTATAGAATTGGGAGCGTTAACAAATGAGCAGTTCTTC. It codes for CASSIELGALTNEQFF.

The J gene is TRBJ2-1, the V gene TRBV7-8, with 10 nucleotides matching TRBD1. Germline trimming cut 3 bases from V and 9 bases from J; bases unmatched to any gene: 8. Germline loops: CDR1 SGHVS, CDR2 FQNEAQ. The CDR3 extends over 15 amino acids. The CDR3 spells CASSFGQGVRREQFF. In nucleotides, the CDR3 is TGTGCCAGCAGCTTCGGACAGGGGGTCAGGCGTGAGCAGTTCTTC.

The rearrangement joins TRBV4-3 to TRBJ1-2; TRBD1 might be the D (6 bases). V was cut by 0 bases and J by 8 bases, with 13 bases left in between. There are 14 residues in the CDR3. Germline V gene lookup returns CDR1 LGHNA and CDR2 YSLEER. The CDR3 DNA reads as TGCGCCAGCAGCCAAGATCAGGGGTTAATAGGCTACACCTTC. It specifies CASSQDQGLIGYTF.

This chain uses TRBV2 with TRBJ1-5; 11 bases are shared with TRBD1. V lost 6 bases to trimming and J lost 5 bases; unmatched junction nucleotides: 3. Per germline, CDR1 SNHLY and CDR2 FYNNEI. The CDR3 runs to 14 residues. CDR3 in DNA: TGTGCCAGCAGGGGACAGGGGGACGATCAGCCCCAGCATTTT. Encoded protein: CASRGQGDDQPQHF.

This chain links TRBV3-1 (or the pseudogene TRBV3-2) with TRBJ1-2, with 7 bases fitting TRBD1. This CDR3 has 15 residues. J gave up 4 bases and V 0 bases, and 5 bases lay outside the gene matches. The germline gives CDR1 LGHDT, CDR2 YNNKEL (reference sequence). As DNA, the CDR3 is TGTGCCAGCAGCCAAGAGGGGGGACAGCTCTATGGCTACACCTTC. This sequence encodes CASSQEGGQLYGYTF.

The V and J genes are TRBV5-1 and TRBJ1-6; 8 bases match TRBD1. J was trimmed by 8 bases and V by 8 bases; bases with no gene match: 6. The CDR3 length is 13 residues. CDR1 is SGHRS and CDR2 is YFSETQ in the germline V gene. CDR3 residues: CASAQGADSPLHF. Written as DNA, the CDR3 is TGCGCCAGTGCTCAGGGGGCTGATTCACCCCTCCACTTT. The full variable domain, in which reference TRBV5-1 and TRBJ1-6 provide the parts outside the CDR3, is KAGVTQTPRYLIKTRGQQVTLSCSPISGHRSVSWYQQTPGQGLQFLFEYFSETQRNKGNFPGRFSGRQFSNSRSEMNVSTLELGDSALYLCASAQGADSPLHFGNGTRLTVT.

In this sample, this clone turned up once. CDR3 region: CAISESTGGPYEQYF. CDR3 nucleotide sequence: TGTGCCATCAGTGAGTCTACGGGAGGTCCCTACGAGCAGTACTTC. This chain links TRBV10-3 with TRBJ2-7; TRBD2 aligns across 7 bases. The CDR3 length is 15 residues. The trim removed 0 bases at V and 2 bases at J, leaving 4 bases unmatched. Germline CDR1 is ENHRY and CDR2 is SYGVKD.

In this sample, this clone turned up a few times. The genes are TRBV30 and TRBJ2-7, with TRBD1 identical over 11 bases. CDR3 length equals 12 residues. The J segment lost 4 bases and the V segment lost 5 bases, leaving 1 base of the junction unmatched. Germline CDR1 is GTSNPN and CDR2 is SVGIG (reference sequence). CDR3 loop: CAWGQGAYEQYF. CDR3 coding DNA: TGTGCCTGGGGACAGGGGGCGTACGAGCAGTACTTC.

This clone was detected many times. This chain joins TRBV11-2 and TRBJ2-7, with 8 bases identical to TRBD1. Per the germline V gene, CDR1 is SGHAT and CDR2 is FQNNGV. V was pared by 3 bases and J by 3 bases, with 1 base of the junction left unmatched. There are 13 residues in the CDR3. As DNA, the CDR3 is TGTGCCAGCAGCTTTACAGGGGGCTACGAGCAGTACTTC. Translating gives CASSFTGGYEQYF.

CDR3 coding DNA: TGTGCCAGCAGTTACATAGCGGGGGCGTACGAGCAGTACTTC. Translating it yields CASSYIAGAYEQYF. The J gene is TRBJ2-7, the V gene TRBV6-6; TRBD2 matches 9 bases. The V and J ends lost 2 bases and 4 bases, in that order; junction bases with no gene match: 3. Germline V gives CDR1 MNHNY, CDR2 SVGAGI (reference sequence). There are 14 residues in the CDR3.

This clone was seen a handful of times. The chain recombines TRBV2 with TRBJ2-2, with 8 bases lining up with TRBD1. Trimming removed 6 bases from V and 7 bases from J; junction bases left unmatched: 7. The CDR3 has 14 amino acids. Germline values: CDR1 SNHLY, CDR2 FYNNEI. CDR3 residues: CASSPTGAVGELFF. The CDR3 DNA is TGTGCCAGCAGCCCGACAGGGGCGGTCGGGGAGCTGTTTTTT.

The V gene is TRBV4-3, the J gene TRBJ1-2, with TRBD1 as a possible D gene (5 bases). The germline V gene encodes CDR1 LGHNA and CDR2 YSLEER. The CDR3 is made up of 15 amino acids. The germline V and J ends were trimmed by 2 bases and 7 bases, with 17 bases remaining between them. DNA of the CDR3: TGCGCCAGCAGCCAACCACAGGCCCCAGCCCGTGGCTACACCTTC. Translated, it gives CASSQPQAPARGYTF.

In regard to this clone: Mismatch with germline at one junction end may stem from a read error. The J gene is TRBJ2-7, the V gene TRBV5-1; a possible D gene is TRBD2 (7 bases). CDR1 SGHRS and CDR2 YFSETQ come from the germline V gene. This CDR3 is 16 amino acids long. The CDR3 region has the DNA TGCGCCCGCAGGGCGGAGGGGGGGGCTGCGTCCTACGAGCAGTACTTC. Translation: CARRAEGGAASYEQYF.

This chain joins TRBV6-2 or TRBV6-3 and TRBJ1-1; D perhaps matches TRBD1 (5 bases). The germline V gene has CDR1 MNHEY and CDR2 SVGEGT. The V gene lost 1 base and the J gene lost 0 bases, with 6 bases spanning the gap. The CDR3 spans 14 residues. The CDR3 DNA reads TGTGCCAGCAGTTACTTAGGGGTGAACACTGAAGCTTTCTTT. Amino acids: CASSYLGVNTEAFF.

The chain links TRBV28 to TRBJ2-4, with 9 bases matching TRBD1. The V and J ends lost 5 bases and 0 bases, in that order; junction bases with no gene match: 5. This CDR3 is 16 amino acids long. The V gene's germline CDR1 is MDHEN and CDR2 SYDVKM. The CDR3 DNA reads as TGTGCCAGCAGTCCGGGACAGGGACTAGCCAAAAACATTCAGTACTTC. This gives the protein CASSPGQGLAKNIQYF.

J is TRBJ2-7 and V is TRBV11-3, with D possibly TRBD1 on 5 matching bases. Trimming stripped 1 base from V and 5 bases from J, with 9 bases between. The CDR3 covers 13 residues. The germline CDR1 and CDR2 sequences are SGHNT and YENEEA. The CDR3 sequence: CASSLGRGDEQYF. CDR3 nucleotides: TGTGCCAGCAGCTTAGGTAGGGGTGACGAGCAGTACTTC.

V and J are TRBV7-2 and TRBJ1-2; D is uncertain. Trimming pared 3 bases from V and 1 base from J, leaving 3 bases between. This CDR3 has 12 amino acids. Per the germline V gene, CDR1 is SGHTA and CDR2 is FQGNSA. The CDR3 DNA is TGTGCCAGCAGCTTTCGTAACTATGGCTACACCTTC. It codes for CASSFRNYGYTF.

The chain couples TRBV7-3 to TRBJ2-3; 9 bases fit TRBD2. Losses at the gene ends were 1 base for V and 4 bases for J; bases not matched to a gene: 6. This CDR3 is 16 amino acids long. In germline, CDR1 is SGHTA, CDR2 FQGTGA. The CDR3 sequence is CASSLNPAGGPDTQYF. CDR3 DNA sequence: TGTGCCAGCAGCTTAAATCCAGCGGGAGGCCCAGATACGCAGTATTTT.

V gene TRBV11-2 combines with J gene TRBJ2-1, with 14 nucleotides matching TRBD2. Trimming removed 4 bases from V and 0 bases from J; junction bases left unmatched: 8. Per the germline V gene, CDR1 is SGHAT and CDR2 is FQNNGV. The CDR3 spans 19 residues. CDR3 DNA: TGTGCCAGCAGCTCCCGACTAGCGGGGGGGCGGGACTCCTACAATGAGCAGTTCTTC. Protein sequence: CASSSRLAGGRDSYNEQFF.

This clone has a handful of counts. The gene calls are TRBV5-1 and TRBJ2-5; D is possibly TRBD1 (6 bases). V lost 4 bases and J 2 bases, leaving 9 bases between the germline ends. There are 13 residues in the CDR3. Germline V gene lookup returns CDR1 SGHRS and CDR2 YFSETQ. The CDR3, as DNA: TGCGCCAGCAGCCAAGGACAGCAAGAGACCCAGTACTTC. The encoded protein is CASSQGQQETQYF.

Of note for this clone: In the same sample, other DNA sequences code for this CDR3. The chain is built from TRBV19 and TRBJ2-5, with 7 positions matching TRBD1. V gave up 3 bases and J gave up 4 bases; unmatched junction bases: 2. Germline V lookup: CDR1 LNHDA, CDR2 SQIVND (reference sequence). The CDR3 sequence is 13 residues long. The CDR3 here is CASSINRGETQYF. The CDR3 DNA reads TGTGCCAGTAGTATCAACAGGGGAGAGACCCAGTACTTC.

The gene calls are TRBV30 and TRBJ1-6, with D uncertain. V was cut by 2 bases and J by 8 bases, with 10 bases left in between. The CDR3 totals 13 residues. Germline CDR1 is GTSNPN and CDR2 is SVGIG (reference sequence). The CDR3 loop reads CAWSRGIDSPLHF. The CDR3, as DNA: TGTGCCTGGAGTCGAGGGATAGATTCACCCCTCCACTTT.

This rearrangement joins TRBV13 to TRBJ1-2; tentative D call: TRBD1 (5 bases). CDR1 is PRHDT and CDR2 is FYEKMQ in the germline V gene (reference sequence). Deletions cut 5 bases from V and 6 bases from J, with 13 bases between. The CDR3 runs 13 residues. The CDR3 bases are TGTGCCAGCAGCCCCAGGGAAAGGAATGGCTACACCTTC. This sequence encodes CASSPRERNGYTF.